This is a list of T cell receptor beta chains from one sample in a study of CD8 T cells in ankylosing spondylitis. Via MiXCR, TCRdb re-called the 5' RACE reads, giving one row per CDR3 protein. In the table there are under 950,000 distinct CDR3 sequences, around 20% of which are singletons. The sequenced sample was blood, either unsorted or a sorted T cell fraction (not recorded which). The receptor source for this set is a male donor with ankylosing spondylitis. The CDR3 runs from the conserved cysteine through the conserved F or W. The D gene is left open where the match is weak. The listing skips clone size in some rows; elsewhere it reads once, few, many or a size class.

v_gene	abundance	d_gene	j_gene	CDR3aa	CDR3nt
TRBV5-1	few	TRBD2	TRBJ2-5	CASSLAREGPSVQYF	TGCGCCAGCAGCTTGGCCAGGGAGGGCCCCAGTGTCCAGTACTTC
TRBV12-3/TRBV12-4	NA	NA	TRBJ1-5	CASKREALGQPQHF	TGTGCCAGCAAAAGGGAGGCGCTAGGTCAGCCCCAGCATTTT
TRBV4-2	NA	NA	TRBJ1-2	CASSQGGGTSGYTF	TGTGCCAGCAGCCAGGGTGGGGGTACGTCTGGCTACACCTTC
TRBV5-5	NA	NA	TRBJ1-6	CASSSTLDSPLHF	TGTGCCAGCAGCTCTACCTTGGATTCACCCCTCCACTTT
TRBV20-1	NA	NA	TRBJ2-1	CSARPGNYNEQFF	TGCAGTGCTAGGCCGGGAAACTACAATGAGCAGTTCTTC
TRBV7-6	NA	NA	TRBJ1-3	CASSLASGRSGNTIYF	TGTGCCAGCAGCTTAGCGTCAGGGAGGTCTGGAAACACCATATATTTT
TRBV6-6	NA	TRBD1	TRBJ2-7	CASRPGQTYEQYF	TGTGCCAGCAGACCGGGACAGACCTACGAGCAGTACTTC
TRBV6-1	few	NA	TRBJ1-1	CASSDGREGRFAFF	TGTGCCAGCAGTGATGGAAGAGAGGGACGTTTCGCTTTCTTT
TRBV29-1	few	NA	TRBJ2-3	CSADQQGVLTDTQYF	TGCAGCGCCGACCAACAGGGAGTCCTCACAGATACGCAGTATTTT
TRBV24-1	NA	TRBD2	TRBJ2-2	CATRGSGSSLKLFF	TGTGCCACCAGGGGTAGCGGGAGTTCTTTGAAGCTGTTTTTT
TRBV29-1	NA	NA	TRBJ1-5	CSVEDVREWGQPQHF	TGCAGCGTTGAAGATGTCAGGGAATGGGGCCAGCCCCAGCATTTT
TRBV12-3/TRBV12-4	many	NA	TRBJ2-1	CASSLLGDGDNEQFF	TGTGCCAGCAGTTTACTGGGGGACGGAGACAATGAGCAGTTCTTC
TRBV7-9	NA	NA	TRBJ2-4	CASSSTSGTAKNIQYF	TGTGCCAGCAGCTCGACCTCCGGGACAGCCAAAAACATTCAGTACTTC
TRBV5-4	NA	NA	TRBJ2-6	CASSLGWDTLRLSGANVLTF	TGTGCCAGCAGCCTTGGATGGGACACGCTACGACTCTCTGGGGCCAACGTCCTGACTTTC
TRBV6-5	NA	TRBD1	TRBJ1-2	CASSPSGGGYTF	TGTGCCAGCAGTCCCTCAGGGGGCGGCTACACCTTC
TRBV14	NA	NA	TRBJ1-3	CASSQDGSRIYF	TGTGCCAGCAGCCAAGACGGGTCAAGAATATATTTT